These T cell receptor beta chains were read from a single sample in a study of cytomegalovirus exposure and HLA in healthy donors. Assay: immunoSEQ multiplex PCR; the TCRdb copy retains only in-frame clones and omits some. This table has 150,000 to 200,000 clones, around 80% appearing once. Sequencing was carried out using PBMCs. These receptors were taken from a woman in her forties in good health and CMV-seronegative. The CDR3 runs from the conserved cysteine through the conserved F or W. A D gene is named only where the DNA matches it firmly. Clone size, where shown, is once, few, many, or a class for clones that have expanded.

TRBV9	.	TRBJ2-3	.	TGTGCCAGCAGCGTAGTCGCAGATACGCAGTATTTT	CASSVVADTQYF
TRBV5-1	.	TRBJ1-1	.	TGCGCCAGCAGCTTGGGGGGGCCGGGCACTGAAGCTTTCTTT	CASSLGGPGTEAFF
TRBV27	.	TRBJ2-7	.	TGTGCCAGCAGTTTATCGGGGCCCGAGGTGTCCTACGAGCAGTACTTC	CASSLSGPEVSYEQYF
TRBV10-3	.	TRBJ1-1	.	TGTGCCATCAGTGTGGGAGGCACTGAAGCTTTCTTT	CAISVGGTEAFF
TRBV5-1	.	TRBJ2-3	once	TGCGCCAGCAGCTCGGGAGCAGATACGCAGTATTTT	CASSSGADTQYF
TRBV27	TRBD2	TRBJ2-1	.	TGTGCCAGCAGTTGGTCGGCTAGCGGGAGCAGCAATGAGCAGTTCTTC	CASSWSASGSSNEQFF
TRBV19	TRBD2	TRBJ2-3	.	TGTGCCAGTAATCCTAGCGGGAGGCAAGAAGGCACAGATACGCAGTATTTT	CASNPSGRQEGTDTQYF
TRBV14	.	TRBJ2-2	.	TGTGCCAGCAGCCCTACAGGGTTTGGGAGTTCCGGGGAGCTGTTTTTT	CASSPTGFGSSGELFF
TRBV15	TRBD1	TRBJ1-1	.	TGTGCCACCAGCAGAGGGGGACAGAGCACTGAAGCTTTCTTT	CATSRGGQSTEAFF
TRBV6-1	TRBD1	TRBJ1-2	few	TGTGCCAGCAGTCCACAGCTAGACAGGGCCTATGGCTACACCTTC	CASSPQLDRAYGYTF
TRBV18	.	TRBJ1-2	.	TGTGCCAGCTCACCCCGGGAGGGCCCCTATGGCTACACCTTC	CASSPREGPYGYTF
TRBV7-9	.	TRBJ1-1	once	TGTGCCAGCAGCTTATCGACAATTTTGGACACTGAAGCTTTCTTT	CASSLSTILDTEAFF
TRBV5-8	TRBD1	TRBJ1-1	once	TGTGCCAGCAGCTCGGGAACAGGGGCGATCACTGAAGCTTTCTTT	CASSSGTGAITEAFF
TRBV28	TRBD2	TRBJ2-7	.	TGTGCCAGCAGTCCCCGAGGACTAGCTTTGGAAACCTACGAGCAGTACTTC	CASSPRGLALETYEQYF
TRBV6-4	.	TRBJ2-2	.	TGTGCCAGCAGTGTGAATCTAGCGACCGGGGAGCTGTTTTTT	CASSVNLATGELFF
TRBV25-1	.	TRBJ2-1	.	TGTGCCAGCAGTGGGTACAGGGCTAAATACGACAATGAGCAGTTCTTC	CASSGYRAKYDNEQFF
TRBV5-6	.	TRBJ2-7	once	TGTGCCAGCAGCTTGGGGCAGGGGACAACCTACGAGCAGTACTTC	CASSLGQGTTYEQYF
TRBV28	TRBD1	TRBJ1-1	few	TGTGCCAGCAGTTTAGATCTCGGACAGGGGGCGGAAGCTTTCTTT	CASSLDLGQGAEAFF
TRBV6-1	TRBD1	TRBJ2-3	.	TGTGCCAGCACTTGGGACAGGGGAGGGACAGATACGCAGTATTTT	CASTWDRGGTDTQYF
TRBV27	.	TRBJ1-2	.	TGTGCCAGCAGACCTAACGGGGATAGGAACTATGGCTACACCTTC	CASRPNGDRNYGYTF
TRBV5-1	TRBD2	TRBJ2-3	once	TGCGCCAGCAGCTTGGAAGGAATAGCGGGTGCTACGCAGTATTTT	CASSLEGIAGATQYF
TRBV28	.	TRBJ2-7	.	TGTGCCAGCAGTCCCTCAGTCCTCGACTTACAGTACTTC	CASSPSVLDLQYF
TRBV5-6	.	TRBJ1-2	.	TGTGCCAGCAGTCCCGGACAGAACTATGGCTACACCTTC	CASSPGQNYGYTF
TRBV6-6	.	TRBJ2-7	.	TGTGCCAGCAGCCCACCGGGCTCCTACGAGCAGTACTTC	CASSPPGSYEQYF
TRBV28	.	TRBJ1-5	once	TGTGCCAGCTTTAGGGGCGCCAATCAGCCCCAGCATTTT	CASFRGANQPQHF
TRBV7-8	TRBD2	TRBJ2-2	.	TGTGCCAGCAGCTTAAAAGCGGGAGAAACGTGGACCGGGGAGCTGTTTTTT	CASSLKAGETWTGELFF
TRBV19	.	TRBJ1-1	.	TGTGCCAGTATGGGTGGTAGGGGCACTGAAGCTTTCTTT	CASMGGRGTEAFF
TRBV6-1	.	TRBJ1-5	.	TGTGCCAGCAGGAAGGACAGTTCAAATCAGCCCCAGCATTTT	CASRKDSSNQPQHF
TRBV27	TRBD1	TRBJ2-1	.	TGTGCCAGCAGTTTGGGGGACAGTTACAATGAGCAGTTCTTC	CASSLGDSYNEQFF
TRBV6-5	.	TRBJ1-1	.	TGTGCCACCGGGCGGGGTAAAGCTTTCTTT	CATGRGKAFF
TRBV18	.	TRBJ1-2	.	TGTGCCAGCTCACCCTCGGACGGGGCTAACTATGGCTACACCTTC	CASSPSDGANYGYTF
TRBV15	TRBD2	TRBJ2-7	few	TGTGCCACCAGCAGATCTCGTGCGGGAGCCTACGAGCAGTACTTC	CATSRSRAGAYEQYF
TRBV6-5	TRBD1	TRBJ1-2	.	TGTGCCAGCAAATTACAGGGGAACTATGGCTACACCTTC	CASKLQGNYGYTF
TRBV19	.	TRBJ2-7	.	TGTGCCAGTGGATCAGGTAGGGGTACCTACGAGCAGTACTTC	CASGSGRGTYEQYF
TRBV5-1	.	TRBJ2-2	.	TGCGCCAGCAGTGCGGACAGTTACACCGGGGAGCTGTTTTTT	CASSADSYTGELFF
TRBV30	TRBD2	TRBJ2-5	once	TGTGCCTGGAGCGGGGGGTACACTCAAGAGACCCAGTACTTC	CAWSGGYTQETQYF
TRBV19	.	TRBJ1-5	few	TGTGCCGCCAGTAGTATCTCTGACTTGGCTAGCAATCAGCCCCAGCATTTT	CAASSISDLASNQPQHF
TRBV9	.	TRBJ2-2	once	TGTGCCAGCAGCGTAGGGCCTCCCGGGGAGCTGTTTTTT	CASSVGPPGELFF
TRBV18	TRBD1	TRBJ1-2	.	TGTGCCAGCTCACCATTGGGACAGGGAGACAACTATGGCTACACCTTC	CASSPLGQGDNYGYTF